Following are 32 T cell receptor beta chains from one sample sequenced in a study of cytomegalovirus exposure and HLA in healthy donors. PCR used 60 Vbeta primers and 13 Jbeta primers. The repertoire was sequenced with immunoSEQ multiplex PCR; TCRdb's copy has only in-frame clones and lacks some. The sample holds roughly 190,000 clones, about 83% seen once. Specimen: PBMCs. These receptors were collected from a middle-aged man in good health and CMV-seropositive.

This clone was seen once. CDR3 residues: CASSRGTGGSEAFF. Written as DNA, the CDR3 is TGTGCCAGCAGCCGCGGGACAGGGGGGTCTGAAGCTTTCTTT. The chain links TRBV5-6 to TRBJ1-1; 11 bases line up with TRBD1. The CDR3 is 14 amino acids. Unmatched junction bases numbered 5, after V lost 4 bases and J lost 6 bases. The germline V gene has CDR1 SGHDT and CDR2 YYEEEE.

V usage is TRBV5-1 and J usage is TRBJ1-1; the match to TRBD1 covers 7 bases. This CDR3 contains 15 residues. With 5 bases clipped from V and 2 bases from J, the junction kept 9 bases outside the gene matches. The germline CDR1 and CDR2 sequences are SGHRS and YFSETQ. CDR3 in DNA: TGCGCCAGCAGGGGTCAACAGGGGAGAAACACTGAAGCTTTCTTT. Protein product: CASRGQQGRNTEAFF.

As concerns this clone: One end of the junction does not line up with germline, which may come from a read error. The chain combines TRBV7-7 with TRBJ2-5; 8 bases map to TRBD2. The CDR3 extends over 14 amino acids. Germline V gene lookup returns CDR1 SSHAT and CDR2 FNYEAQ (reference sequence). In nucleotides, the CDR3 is TGTGCTAGCAGCGCTGCGGGGGGCAGGGAGACCCAGTACTTC. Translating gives CASSAAGGRETQYF.

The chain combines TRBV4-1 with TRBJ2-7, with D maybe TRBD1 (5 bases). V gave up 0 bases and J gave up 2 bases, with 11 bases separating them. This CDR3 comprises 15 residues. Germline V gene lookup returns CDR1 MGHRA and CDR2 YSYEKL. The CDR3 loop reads CASSQDWLGAYEQYF. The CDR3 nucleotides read TGCGCCAGCAGCCAAGATTGGCTAGGGGCCTACGAGCAGTACTTC.

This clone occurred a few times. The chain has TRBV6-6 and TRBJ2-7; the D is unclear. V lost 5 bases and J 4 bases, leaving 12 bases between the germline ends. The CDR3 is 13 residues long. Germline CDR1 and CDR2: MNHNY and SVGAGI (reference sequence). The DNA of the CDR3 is TGTGCCAGCAGTGTTACAGAGCATTACGAGCAGTACTTC. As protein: CASSVTEHYEQYF.

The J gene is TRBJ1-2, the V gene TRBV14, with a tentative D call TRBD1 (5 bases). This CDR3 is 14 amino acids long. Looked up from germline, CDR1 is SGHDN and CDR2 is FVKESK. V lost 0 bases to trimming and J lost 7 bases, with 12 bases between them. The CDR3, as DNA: TGTGCCAGCAGCCAAGATAGGCAGGGTGGTGGCTACACCTTC. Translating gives CASSQDRQGGGYTF.

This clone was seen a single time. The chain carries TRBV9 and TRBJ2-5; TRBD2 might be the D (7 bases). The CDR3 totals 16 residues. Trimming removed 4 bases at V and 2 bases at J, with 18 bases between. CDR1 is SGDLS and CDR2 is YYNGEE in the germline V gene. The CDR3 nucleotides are TGTGCCAGCAGCTCTAGGGGGGGCCTGGGGCAAGAGACCCAGTACTTC. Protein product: CASSSRGGLGQETQYF.

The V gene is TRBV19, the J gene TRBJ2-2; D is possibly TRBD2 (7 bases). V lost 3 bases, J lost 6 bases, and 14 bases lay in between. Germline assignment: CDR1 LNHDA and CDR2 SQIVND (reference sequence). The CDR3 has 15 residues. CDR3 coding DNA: TGTGCCAGTAGTATCCGGGGGGCGACGGCCGGGGAGCTGTTTTTT. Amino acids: CASSIRGATAGELFF. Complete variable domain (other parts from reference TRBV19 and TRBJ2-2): DGGITQSPKYLFRKEGQNVTLSCEQNLNHDAMYWYRQDPGQGLRLIYYSQIVNDFQKGDIAEGYSVSREKKESFPLTVTSAQKNPTAFYLCASSIRGATAGELFFGEGSRLTVL.

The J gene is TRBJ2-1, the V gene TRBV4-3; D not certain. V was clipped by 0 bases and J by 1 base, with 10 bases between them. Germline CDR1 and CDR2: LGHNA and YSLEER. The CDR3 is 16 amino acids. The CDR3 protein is CASSQDRFDSYNEQFF. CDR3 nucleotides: TGCGCCAGCAGCCAAGATCGGTTCGATTCCTACAATGAGCAGTTCTTC.

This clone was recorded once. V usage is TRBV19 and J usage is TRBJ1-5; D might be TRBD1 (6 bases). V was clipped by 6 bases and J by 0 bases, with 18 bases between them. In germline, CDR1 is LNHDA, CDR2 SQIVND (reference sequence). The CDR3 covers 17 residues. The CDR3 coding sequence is TGTGCCAGTAGGAAGCGACAGGCGACTTATAGCAATCAGCCCCAGCATTTT. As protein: CASRKRQATYSNQPQHF.

The CDR3 sequence: CASGQSGRGFTGELFF. CDR3 in DNA: TGTGCTAGTGGGCAAAGCGGGAGAGGTTTCACCGGGGAGCTGTTTTTT. The chain joins TRBV12-5 to TRBJ2-2; 8 bases line up with TRBD2. The CDR3 has 16 amino acids. J lost 4 bases, V lost 6 bases, and 10 bases had no gene match. Germline lookup yields CDR1 LGHNT and CDR2 FRNRAP. Complete variable domain (other parts from reference TRBV12-5 and TRBJ2-2): DARVTQTPRHKVTEMGQEVTMRCQPILGHNTVFWYRQTMMQGLELLAYFRNRAPLDDSGMPKDRFSAEMPDATLATLKIQPSEPRDSAVYFCASGQSGRGFTGELFFGEGSRLTVL.

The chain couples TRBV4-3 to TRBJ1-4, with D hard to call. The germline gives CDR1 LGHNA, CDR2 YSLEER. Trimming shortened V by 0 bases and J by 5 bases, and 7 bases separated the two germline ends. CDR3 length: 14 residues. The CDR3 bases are TGCGCCAGCAGCCAAGATCGGGTCAATGAAAAACTGTTTTTT. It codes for CASSQDRVNEKLFF.

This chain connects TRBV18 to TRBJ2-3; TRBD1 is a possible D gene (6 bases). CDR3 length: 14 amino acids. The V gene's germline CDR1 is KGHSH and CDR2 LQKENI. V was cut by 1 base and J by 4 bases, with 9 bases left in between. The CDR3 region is CASSPLDRPDTQYF. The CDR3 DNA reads TGTGCCAGCTCACCACTTGACAGGCCAGATACGCAGTATTTT.

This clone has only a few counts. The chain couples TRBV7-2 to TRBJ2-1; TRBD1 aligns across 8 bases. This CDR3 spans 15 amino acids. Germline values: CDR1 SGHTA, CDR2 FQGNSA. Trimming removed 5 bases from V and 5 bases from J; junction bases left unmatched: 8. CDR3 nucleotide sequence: TGTGCCAGCAGCCGGACAGGGCCAGGGGACAATGAGCAGTTCTTC. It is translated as CASSRTGPGDNEQFF.

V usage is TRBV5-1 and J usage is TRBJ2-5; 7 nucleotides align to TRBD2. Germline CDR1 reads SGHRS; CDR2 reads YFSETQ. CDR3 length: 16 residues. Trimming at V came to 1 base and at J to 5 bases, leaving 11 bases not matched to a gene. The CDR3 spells CASSLRYGGSYETQYF. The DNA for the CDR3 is TGCGCCAGCAGCTTGAGATATGGCGGGAGTTACGAGACCCAGTACTTC.

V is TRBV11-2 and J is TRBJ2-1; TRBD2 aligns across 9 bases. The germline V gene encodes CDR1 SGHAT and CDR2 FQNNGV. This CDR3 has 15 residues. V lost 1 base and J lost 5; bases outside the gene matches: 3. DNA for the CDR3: TGTGCCAGCAGCTTAGGGGCTAGCGGGAACAATGAGCAGTTCTTC. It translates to CASSLGASGNNEQFF.

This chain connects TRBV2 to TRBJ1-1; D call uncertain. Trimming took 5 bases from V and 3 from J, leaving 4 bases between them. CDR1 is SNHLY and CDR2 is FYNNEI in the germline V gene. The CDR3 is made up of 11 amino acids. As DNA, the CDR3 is TGTGCCAGCAGTTTATACACTGAAGCTTTCTTT. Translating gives CASSLYTEAFF.

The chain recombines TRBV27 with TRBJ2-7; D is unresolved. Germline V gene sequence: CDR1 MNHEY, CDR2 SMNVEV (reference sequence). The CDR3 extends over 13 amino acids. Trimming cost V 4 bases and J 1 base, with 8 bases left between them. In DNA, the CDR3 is TGTGCCAGCAGTTATAGTACTTCCTACGAGCAGTACTTC. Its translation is CASSYSTSYEQYF.

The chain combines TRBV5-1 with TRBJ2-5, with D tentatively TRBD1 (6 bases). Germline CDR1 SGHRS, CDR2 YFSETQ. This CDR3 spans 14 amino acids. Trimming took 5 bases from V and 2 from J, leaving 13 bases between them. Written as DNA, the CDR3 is TGCGCCAGCAGGTACAGGGTCCTACAAGAGACCCAGTACTTC. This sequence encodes CASRYRVLQETQYF. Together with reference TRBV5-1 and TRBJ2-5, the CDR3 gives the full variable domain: KAGVTQTPRYLIKTRGQQVTLSCSPISGHRSVSWYQQTPGQGLQFLFEYFSETQRNKGNFPGRFSGRQFSNSRSEMNVSTLELGDSALYLCASRYRVLQETQYFGPGTRLLVL.

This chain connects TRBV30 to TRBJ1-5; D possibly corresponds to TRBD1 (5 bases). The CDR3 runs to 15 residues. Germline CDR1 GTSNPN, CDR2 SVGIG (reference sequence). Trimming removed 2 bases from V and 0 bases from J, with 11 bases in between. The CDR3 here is CAWSMTAHSNQPQHF. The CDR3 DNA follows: TGTGCCTGGAGTATGACAGCGCATAGCAATCAGCCCCAGCATTTT.

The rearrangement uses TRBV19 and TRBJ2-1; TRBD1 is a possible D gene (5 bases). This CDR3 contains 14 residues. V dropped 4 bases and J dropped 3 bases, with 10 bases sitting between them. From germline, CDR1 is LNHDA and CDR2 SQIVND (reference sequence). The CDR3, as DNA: TGTGCCAGTAGTACGCAGGGCTACTACAATGAGCAGTTCTTC. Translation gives CASSTQGYYNEQFF.

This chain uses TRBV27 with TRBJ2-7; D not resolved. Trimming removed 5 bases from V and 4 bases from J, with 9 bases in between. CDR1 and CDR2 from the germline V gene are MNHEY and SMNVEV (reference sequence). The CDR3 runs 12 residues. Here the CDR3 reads CASSPIGYEQYF. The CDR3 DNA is TGTGCCAGCAGTCCTATTGGTTACGAGCAGTACTTC.

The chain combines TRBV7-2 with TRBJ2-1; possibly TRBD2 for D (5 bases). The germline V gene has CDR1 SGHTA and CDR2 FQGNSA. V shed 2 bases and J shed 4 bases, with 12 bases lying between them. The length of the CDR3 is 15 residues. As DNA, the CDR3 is TGTGCCAGCAGCTTACTAGGGAGTGAGTACAATGAGCAGTTCTTC. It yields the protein CASSLLGSEYNEQFF.

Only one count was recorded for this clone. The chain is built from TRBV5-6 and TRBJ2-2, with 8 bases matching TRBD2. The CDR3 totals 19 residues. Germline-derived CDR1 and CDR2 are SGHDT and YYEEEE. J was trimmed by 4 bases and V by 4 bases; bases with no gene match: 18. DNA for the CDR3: TGTGCCAGCAGCCCCCCCTCAGCGGGAGCCCACCCCAGCACCGGGGAGCTGTTTTTT. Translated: CASSPPSAGAHPSTGELFF.

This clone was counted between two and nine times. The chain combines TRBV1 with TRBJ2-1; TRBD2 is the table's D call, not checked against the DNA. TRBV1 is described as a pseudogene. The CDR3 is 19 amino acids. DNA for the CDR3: TGCACCAGCAGCCAAGAGGGTTCTAGGGAAGGGGGGGCCTACAATGAGCAGTTCTTC. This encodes CTSSQEGSREGGAYNEQFF.

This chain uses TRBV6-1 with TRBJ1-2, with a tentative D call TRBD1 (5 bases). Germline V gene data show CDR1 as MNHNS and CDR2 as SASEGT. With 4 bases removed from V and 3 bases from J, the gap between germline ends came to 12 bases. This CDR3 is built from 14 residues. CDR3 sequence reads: CASSGSGGYYGYTF. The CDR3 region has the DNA TGTGCCAGCAGTGGGTCCGGGGGATACTATGGCTACACCTTC.

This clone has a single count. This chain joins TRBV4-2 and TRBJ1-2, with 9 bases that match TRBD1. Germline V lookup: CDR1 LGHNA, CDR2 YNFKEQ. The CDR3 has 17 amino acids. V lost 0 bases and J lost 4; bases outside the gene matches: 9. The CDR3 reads CASSQDQVTGGVYGYTF. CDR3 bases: TGTGCCAGCAGCCAAGATCAAGTGACAGGGGGTGTCTATGGCTACACCTTC.

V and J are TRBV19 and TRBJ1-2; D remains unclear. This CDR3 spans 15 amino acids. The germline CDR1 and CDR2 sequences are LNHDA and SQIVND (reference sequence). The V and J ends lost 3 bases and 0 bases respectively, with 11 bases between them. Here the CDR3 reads CASSIPSSANYGYTF. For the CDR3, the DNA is TGTGCCAGTAGTATCCCCTCATCGGCTAACTATGGCTACACCTTC. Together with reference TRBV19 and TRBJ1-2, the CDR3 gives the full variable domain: DGGITQSPKYLFRKEGQNVTLSCEQNLNHDAMYWYRQDPGQGLRLIYYSQIVNDFQKGDIAEGYSVSREKKESFPLTVTSAQKNPTAFYLCASSIPSSANYGYTFGSGTRLTVV.

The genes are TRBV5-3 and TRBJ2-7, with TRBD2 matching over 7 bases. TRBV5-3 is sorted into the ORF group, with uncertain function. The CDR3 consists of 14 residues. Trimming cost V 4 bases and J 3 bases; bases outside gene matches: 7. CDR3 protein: CARSPPSGHYEQYF. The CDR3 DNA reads TGTGCCAGAAGCCCCCCTAGCGGTCACTACGAGCAGTACTTC.

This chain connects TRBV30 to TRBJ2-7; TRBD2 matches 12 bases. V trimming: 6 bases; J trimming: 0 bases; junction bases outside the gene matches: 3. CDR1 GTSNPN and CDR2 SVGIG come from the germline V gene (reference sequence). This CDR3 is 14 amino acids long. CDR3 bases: TGTGCCTGCACTAGCGGGAGGAGCTCCTACGAGCAGTACTTC. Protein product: CACTSGRSSYEQYF. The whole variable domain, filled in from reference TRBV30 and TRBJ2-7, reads SQTIHQWPATLVQPVGSPLSLECTVEGTSNPNLYWYRQAAGRGLQLLFYSVGIGQISSEVPQNLSASRPQDRQFILSSKKLLLSDSGFYLCACTSGRSSYEQYFGPGTRLTVT.

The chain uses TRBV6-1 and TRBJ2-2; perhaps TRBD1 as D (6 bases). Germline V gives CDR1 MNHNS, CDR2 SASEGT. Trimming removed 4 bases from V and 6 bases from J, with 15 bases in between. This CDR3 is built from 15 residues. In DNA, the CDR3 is TGTGCCAGCAGTGGATATGGGGGCCGGGCCGGGGAGCTGTTTTTT. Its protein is CASSGYGGRAGELFF.

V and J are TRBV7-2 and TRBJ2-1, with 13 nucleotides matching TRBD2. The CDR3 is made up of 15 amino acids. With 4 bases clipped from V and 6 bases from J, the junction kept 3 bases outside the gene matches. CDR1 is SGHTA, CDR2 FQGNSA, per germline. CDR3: CASSSGLAGVNEQFF. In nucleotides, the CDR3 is TGTGCCAGCAGCTCCGGACTAGCGGGAGTCAATGAGCAGTTCTTC. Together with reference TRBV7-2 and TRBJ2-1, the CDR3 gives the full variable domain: GAGVSQSPSNKVTEKGKDVELRCDPISGHTALYWYRQSLGQGLEFLIYFQGNSAPDKSGLPSDRFSAERTGGSVSTLTIQRTQQEDSAVYLCASSSGLAGVNEQFFGPGTRLTVL.